The 23 T cell receptor beta chains below all came from one sample that was sequenced in a study of siplizumab effects on memory and regulatory T cells (dated by TCRdb to about 2019). Mixed lymphocyte reaction cells were cocultured at 37°C for more than five days. Their antigens remain unidentified. Library preparation used the immunoSEQ multiplex PCR assay. TCRdb took this table from immuneACCESS and kept in-frame rearrangements with V and J called. Such tables lack part of the clones; where checked against another copy, unresolved V genes explain under half of the gap, and the rest is unexplained. The sample table shows more than 13,000 clones, and over 40% are seen once. The ten largest clonotypes hold approximately 8% of the sample. Sequencing input: CFSE-low (dividing) CD4+ T cells sorted from an allogeneic mixed lymphocyte reaction. The receptors derive from a human donor in good health; the cells came from an allogeneic mixed lymphocyte reaction. Some clones in this sample may be carry-over from other donors' samples.

The chain combines TRBV5-5 with TRBJ2-7; 8 positions match TRBD2. The J segment lost 3 bases and the V segment lost 4 bases, leaving 9 bases of the junction unmatched. Germline V lookup: CDR1 SGHKS, CDR2 YYEKEE (reference sequence). The CDR3 is made up of 15 amino acids. The CDR3: CASSVGLAGFYEQYF. CDR3 coding DNA: TGTGCCAGCAGCGTGGGCCTAGCGGGCTTCTACGAGCAGTACTTC.

This chain links TRBV19 with TRBJ2-1, with a tentative D call TRBD1 (6 bases). The germline gives CDR1 LNHDA, CDR2 SQIVND (reference sequence). V was shortened by 6 bases and J by 4 bases, with 13 bases between the two germline ends. The CDR3 runs 14 residues. Here the CDR3 DNA reads TGTGCCAGTAGACCCGGACAGAAGTACAATGAGCAGTTCTTC. The encoded protein is CASRPGQKYNEQFF.

The chain has TRBV28 and TRBJ2-2; TRBD1 matches at 9 bases. The CDR3 sequence is 19 residues long. CDR1 is MDHEN, CDR2 SYDVKM, per germline. V was clipped by 6 bases and J by 5 bases; unmatched bases: 19. The CDR3 bases are TGTGCCAGCAGGATACTAAAAGCTAGACAGGGGGGTCCAACCGGGGAGCTGTTTTTT. Amino acids: CASRILKARQGGPTGELFF.

This clone appeared once. The V call is TRBV9, the J call TRBJ1-3; TRBD1 is a possible D gene (6 bases). Germline V gene data show CDR1 as SGDLS and CDR2 as YYNGEE. V lost 3 bases to trimming and J lost 0 bases, with 13 bases between them. The CDR3 loop spans 16 amino acids. The CDR3 reads CASSGGAGISGNTIYF. The CDR3, as DNA: TGTGCCAGCAGCGGGGGGGCGGGGATCTCTGGAAACACCATATATTTT.

This chain uses TRBV7-2 with TRBJ2-3; weak D call: TRBD2 (6 bases). The germline gives CDR1 SGHTA, CDR2 FQGNSA. V lost 3 bases to trimming and J lost 0 bases, with 7 bases between them. The CDR3 consists of 14 residues. CDR3 DNA: TGTGCCAGCAGCTTCGGGACTAGCACAGATACGCAGTATTTT. Its protein product is CASSFGTSTDTQYF.

The chain links TRBV19 to TRBJ1-1; a possible D gene is TRBD1 (5 bases). Deletions cut 4 bases from V and 6 bases from J, with 15 bases between. The CDR3 has 14 amino acids. CDR1 and CDR2 (germline): LNHDA, SQIVND (reference sequence). In DNA, the CDR3 is TGTGCCAGTAGTACTCAGGGTTCTGGGGCTGAAGCTTTCTTT. It encodes CASSTQGSGAEAFF.

Here the CDR3 reads CASSPPQSSYEQYF. CDR3 sequence (DNA): TGTGCCAGCAGCCCCCCCCAGAGCTCCTACGAGCAGTACTTC. The V gene is TRBV6-6, the J gene TRBJ2-7, with D unclear. The CDR3 length is 14 residues. CDR1 and CDR2 from the germline V gene are MNHNY and SVGAGI (reference sequence). The V end was cut by 6 bases, the J end by 0 bases, with 12 bases between.

The chain uses TRBV18 and TRBJ2-1; 10 bases map to TRBD1. This CDR3 contains 15 residues. V was pared by 3 bases and J by 5 bases, with 4 bases of the junction left unmatched. From germline, CDR1 is KGHSH and CDR2 LQKENI. The CDR3 coding sequence is TGTGCCAGCTCACCCGGACAGGGGGGCCACAATGAGCAGTTCTTC. It is translated as CASSPGQGGHNEQFF.

This clone has only a few counts. The rearrangement uses TRBV6-1 and TRBJ1-2; D not resolved. The CDR3 covers 13 residues. Trimming took 6 bases from V and 2 from J, leaving 10 bases between them. Germline CDR1 and CDR2: MNHNS and SASEGT. The DNA of the CDR3 is TGTGCCAGCAGGAGAGGACGGAACTATGGCTACACCTTC. Translation: CASRRGRNYGYTF.

The chain recombines TRBV19 with TRBJ2-5; 10 nucleotides match TRBD2. V was clipped by 3 bases and J by 4 bases; unmatched bases: 5. The CDR3 has 15 amino acids. Germline V CDR1 and CDR2: LNHDA, SQIVND (reference sequence). CDR3 bases: TGTGCCAGTAGTATCGGGCTAGCGGGAGTAGAGACCCAGTACTTC. It codes for CASSIGLAGVETQYF.

This chain joins TRBV6-6 and TRBJ2-7, with unresolved D. V was cut by 4 bases and J by 2 bases, with 6 bases left in between. Germline V gene lookup returns CDR1 MNHNY and CDR2 SVGAGI (reference sequence). The CDR3 length is 12 residues. CDR3 region: CASSSKPYEQYF. As DNA, the CDR3 is TGTGCCAGCAGTTCCAAGCCCTACGAGCAGTACTTC.

This clone appeared a few times. V is TRBV6-1 and J is TRBJ2-3; 7 bases are a match to TRBD2. Germline CDR1 reads MNHNS; CDR2 reads SASEGT. The J segment lost 2 bases and the V segment lost 0 bases, leaving 5 bases of the junction unmatched. This CDR3 spans 16 amino acids. DNA of the CDR3: TGTGCCAGCAGTGAAGCCAGCGGGGTTAACACAGATACGCAGTATTTT. This encodes CASSEASGVNTDTQYF.

This clone showed up just a few times. The V gene is TRBV5-4, the J gene TRBJ2-7, with 11 bases identical to TRBD2. This CDR3 region has 15 residues. Unmatched junction bases numbered 11, after V lost 3 bases and J lost 9 bases. Germline V gene sequence: CDR1 SGHNT, CDR2 YYREEE (reference sequence). Here the CDR3 reads CASSSTSGTPRGQYF. The CDR3, as DNA: TGTGCCAGCAGCTCGACTAGCGGGACTCCGCGTGGGCAGTACTTC.

This clone is medium-sized (0.01 to 0.1%) within its sample. The chain couples TRBV27 to TRBJ2-2; D uncertain. V lost 3 bases to trimming and J lost 1 base, with 6 bases between them. Germline CDR1 is MNHEY and CDR2 is SMNVEV (reference sequence). The CDR3 covers 14 residues. The CDR3 loop is CASSFSLNTGELFF. CDR3 sequence (DNA): TGTGCCAGCAGTTTCAGCCTGAACACCGGGGAGCTGTTTTTT.

CDR3 nucleotides: TGTGCCAGCAGCTTATGGACTAGCGGGACGGAGACCCAGTACTTC. Protein: CASSLWTSGTETQYF. The rearrangement links TRBV7-8 to TRBJ2-5, with 12 nucleotides matching TRBD2. Germline V CDR1 and CDR2: SGHVS, FQNEAQ. Losses at the gene ends were 2 bases for V and 5 bases for J; bases not matched to a gene: 3. The CDR3 sequence is 15 residues long.

The genes are TRBV5-1 and TRBJ2-1; D is perhaps TRBD2 (5 bases). This CDR3 spans 14 amino acids. Trimming cost V 1 base and J 6 bases, with 11 bases left between them. Germline V CDR1 and CDR2: SGHRS, YFSETQ. The CDR3 is CASSLRGSFNEQFF. CDR3 nucleotide sequence: TGCGCCAGCAGCTTGAGAGGGAGTTTCAATGAGCAGTTCTTC.

This clone is judged medium-sized. The chain employs TRBV7-9 and TRBJ2-7; D remains unclear. CDR1 is SEHNR, CDR2 FQNEAQ, per germline (reference sequence). This CDR3 spans 12 amino acids. V was trimmed by 4 bases and J by 4 bases, leaving 8 bases between them. CDR3 residues: CASSSLFYEQYF. CDR3 bases: TGTGCCAGCAGCTCACTGTTTTACGAGCAGTACTTC.

The CDR3 DNA follows: TGTGCCACCAGCAGAGGTGGTAGAACTGAAGCTTTCTTT. Translation gives CATSRGGRTEAFF. The J gene is TRBJ1-1, the V gene TRBV15; the D is unclear. Germline values: CDR1 LNHNV, CDR2 YYDKDF (reference sequence). The germline V and J ends were trimmed by 1 base and 5 bases, with 8 bases remaining between them. This CDR3 is 13 amino acids long.

The chain joins TRBV6-1 to TRBJ2-1; 10 bases agree with TRBD1. Germline V CDR1 and CDR2: MNHNS, SASEGT. The CDR3 length is 14 residues. Unmatched junction bases numbered 7, after V lost 7 bases and J lost 7 bases. The CDR3 coding sequence is TGTGCCAGCAATGGTGACAGGGGGCGTAATGAGCAGTTCTTC. It codes for CASNGDRGRNEQFF.

In its sample, this clone ranks as medium-sized. V usage is TRBV5-6 and J usage is TRBJ1-5; possibly TRBD1 for D (5 bases). The V end lost 4 bases, the J end lost 1 base, and 15 bases lay between the germline ends. Looked up from germline, CDR1 is SGHDT and CDR2 is YYEEEE. The CDR3 has 16 amino acids. The CDR3 region has the DNA TGTGCCAGCAGCCTTGGTGGGGGAGTCAGCAATCAGCCCCAGCATTTT. Protein product: CASSLGGGVSNQPQHF.

V is TRBV6-6 and J is TRBJ2-7; 9 nucleotides match TRBD1. The CDR3 is made up of 14 amino acids. The J segment lost 3 bases and the V segment lost 3 bases, leaving 3 bases of the junction unmatched. Germline CDR1 is MNHNY and CDR2 is SVGAGI (reference sequence). CDR3 bases: TGTGCCAGCAGTTATGGGACAGGGATCTACGAGCAGTACTTC. This translates into CASSYGTGIYEQYF.

The CDR3 region has the DNA TGTGCCAGCTCACTGGGACAGGGGATAGTTAATTCACCCCTCCACTTT. Translated: CASSLGQGIVNSPLHF. The V and J genes are TRBV18 and TRBJ1-6, with TRBD1 matching over 10 bases. Germline loops: CDR1 KGHSH, CDR2 LQKENI. The CDR3 length is 16 residues. After removal of 4 bases from V and 6 bases from J, the junction contained 6 bases not matched to a gene.

This clone was seen a few times. The J gene is TRBJ2-1, the V gene TRBV10-3; D is unresolved. The V end lost 2 bases, the J end lost 1 base, and 6 bases lay between the germline ends. The CDR3 consists of 14 residues. Germline values: CDR1 ENHRY, CDR2 SYGVKD. CDR3 protein: CAISEGVSYNEQFF. Here the CDR3 DNA reads TGTGCCATCAGTGAGGGGGTTTCCTACAATGAGCAGTTCTTC.